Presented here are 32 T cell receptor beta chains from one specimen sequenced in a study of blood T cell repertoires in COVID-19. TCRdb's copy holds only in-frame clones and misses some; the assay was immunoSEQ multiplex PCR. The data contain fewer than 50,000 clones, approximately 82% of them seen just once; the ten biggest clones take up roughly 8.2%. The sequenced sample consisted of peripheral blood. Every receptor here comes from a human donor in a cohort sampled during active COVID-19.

The CDR3 nucleotides are TGCAGTGCTAGTTTAGTCGCCTTTGGCTACACCTTC. This encodes CSASLVAFGYTF. The chain is built from TRBV20-1 and TRBJ1-2; D unclear. This CDR3 is built from 12 residues. With 3 bases removed from V and 7 bases from J, the gap between germline ends came to 12 bases. Germline values: CDR1 DFQATT, CDR2 SNEGSKA (reference sequence).

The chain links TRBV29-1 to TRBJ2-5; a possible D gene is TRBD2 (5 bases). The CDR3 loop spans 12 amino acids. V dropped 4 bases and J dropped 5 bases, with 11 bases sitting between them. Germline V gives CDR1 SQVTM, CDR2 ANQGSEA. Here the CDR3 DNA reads TGCAGCGTTGTTGAGAGAGGGGAGACCCAGTACTTC. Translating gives CSVVERGETQYF.

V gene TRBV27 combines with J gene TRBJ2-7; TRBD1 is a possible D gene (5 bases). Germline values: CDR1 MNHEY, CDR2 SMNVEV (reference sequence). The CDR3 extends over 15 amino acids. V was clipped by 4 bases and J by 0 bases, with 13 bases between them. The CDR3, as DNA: TGTGCCAGCAGTTCTATCAGGGTAGCCTCCTACGAGCAGTACTTC. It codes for CASSSIRVASYEQYF.

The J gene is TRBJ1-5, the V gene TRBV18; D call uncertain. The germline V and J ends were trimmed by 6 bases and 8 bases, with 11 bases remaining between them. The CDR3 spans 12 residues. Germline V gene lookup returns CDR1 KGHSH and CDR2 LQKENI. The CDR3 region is CASSVQAEPQHF. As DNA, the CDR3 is TGTGCCAGCTCCGTCCAGGCTGAGCCCCAGCATTTT.

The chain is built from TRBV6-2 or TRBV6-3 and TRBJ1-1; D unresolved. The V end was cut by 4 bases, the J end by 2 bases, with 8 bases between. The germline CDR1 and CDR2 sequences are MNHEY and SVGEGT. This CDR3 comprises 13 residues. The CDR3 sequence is CASSLVQNTEAFF. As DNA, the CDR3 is TGTGCCAGCAGTTTAGTCCAAAACACTGAAGCTTTCTTT.

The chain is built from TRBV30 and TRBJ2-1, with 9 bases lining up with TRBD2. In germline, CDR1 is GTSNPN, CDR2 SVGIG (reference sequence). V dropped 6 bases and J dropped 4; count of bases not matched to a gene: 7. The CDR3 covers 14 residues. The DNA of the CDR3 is TGTGCCTGTAAGCGGGAGGTCGCTTACAATGAGCAGTTCTTC. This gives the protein CACKREVAYNEQFF.

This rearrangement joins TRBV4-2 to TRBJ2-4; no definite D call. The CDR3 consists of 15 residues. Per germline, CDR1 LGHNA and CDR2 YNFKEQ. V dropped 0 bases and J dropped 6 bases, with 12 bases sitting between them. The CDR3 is CASSQDSSSGNIQYF. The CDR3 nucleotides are TGTGCCAGCAGCCAAGATTCTAGTTCGGGAAACATTCAGTACTTC.

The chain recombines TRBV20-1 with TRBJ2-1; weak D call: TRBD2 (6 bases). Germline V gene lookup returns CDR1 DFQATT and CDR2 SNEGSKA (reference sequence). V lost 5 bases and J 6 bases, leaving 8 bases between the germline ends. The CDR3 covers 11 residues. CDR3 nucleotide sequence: TGCAGTGCTGGGGACTCCAATGAGCAGTTCTTC. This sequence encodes CSAGDSNEQFF.

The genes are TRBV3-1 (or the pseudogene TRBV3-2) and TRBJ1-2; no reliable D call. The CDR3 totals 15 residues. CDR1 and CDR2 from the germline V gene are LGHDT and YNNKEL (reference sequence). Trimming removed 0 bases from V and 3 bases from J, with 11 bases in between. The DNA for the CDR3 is TGTGCCAGCAGCCAAGATCCCCCGGGGTACTATGGCTACACCTTC. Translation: CASSQDPPGYYGYTF.

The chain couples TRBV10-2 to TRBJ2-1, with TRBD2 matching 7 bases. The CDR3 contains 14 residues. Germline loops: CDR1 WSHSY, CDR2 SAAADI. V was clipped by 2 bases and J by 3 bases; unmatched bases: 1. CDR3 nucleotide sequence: TGCGCCAGCAGTGAGGTAGCGGGCTACAATGAGCAGTTCTTC. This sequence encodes CASSEVAGYNEQFF.

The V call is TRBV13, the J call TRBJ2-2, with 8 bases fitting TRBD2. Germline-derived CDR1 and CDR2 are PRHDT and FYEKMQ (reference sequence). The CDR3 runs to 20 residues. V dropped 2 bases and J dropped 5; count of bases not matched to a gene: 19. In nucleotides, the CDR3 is TGTGCCAGCAGCTTAATAACCCCTTTTATTGCGGGAGGACGTACCGGGGAGCTGTTTTTT. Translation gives CASSLITPFIAGGRTGELFF.

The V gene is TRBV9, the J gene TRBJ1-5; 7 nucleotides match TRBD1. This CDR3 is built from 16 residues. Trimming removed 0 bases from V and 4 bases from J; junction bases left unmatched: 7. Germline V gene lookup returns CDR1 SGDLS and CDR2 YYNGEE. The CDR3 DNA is TGTGCCAGCAGCGTAGGGGCAGGGACAGAGAATCAGCCCCAGCATTTT. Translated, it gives CASSVGAGTENQPQHF.

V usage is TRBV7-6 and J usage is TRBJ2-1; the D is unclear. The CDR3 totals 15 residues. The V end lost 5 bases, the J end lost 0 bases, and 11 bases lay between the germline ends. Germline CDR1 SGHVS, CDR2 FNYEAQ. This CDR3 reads CASSLDLASYNEQFF. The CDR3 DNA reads TGTGCCAGCAGCCTCGACTTGGCCTCCTACAATGAGCAGTTCTTC. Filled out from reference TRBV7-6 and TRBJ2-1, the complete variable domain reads GAGVSQSPRYKVTKRGQDVALRCDPISGHVSLYWYRQALGQGPEFLTYFNYEAQQDKSGLPNDRFSAERPEGSISTLTIQRTEQRDSAMYRCASSLDLASYNEQFFGPGTRLTVL.

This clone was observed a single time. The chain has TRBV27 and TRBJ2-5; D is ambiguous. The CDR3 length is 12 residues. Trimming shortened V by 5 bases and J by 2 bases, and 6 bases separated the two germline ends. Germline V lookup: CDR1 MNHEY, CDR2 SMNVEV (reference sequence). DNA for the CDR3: TGTGCCAGCAGTCCCTCTCAAGAGACCCAGTACTTC. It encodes CASSPSQETQYF.

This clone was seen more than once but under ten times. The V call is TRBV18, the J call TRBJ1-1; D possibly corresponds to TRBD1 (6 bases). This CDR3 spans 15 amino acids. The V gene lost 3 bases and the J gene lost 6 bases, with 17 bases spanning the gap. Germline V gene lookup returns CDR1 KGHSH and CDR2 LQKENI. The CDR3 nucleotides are TGTGCCAGCTCACCCGGGGGGGGCGCGGGCGCTGAAGCTTTCTTT. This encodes CASSPGGGAGAEAFF. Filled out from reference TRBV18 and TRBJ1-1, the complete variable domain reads NAGVMQNPRHLVRRRGQEARLRCSPMKGHSHVYWYRQLPEEGLKFMVYLQKENIIDESGMPKERFSAEFPKEGPSILRIQQVVRGDSAAYFCASSPGGGAGAEAFFGQGTRLTVV.

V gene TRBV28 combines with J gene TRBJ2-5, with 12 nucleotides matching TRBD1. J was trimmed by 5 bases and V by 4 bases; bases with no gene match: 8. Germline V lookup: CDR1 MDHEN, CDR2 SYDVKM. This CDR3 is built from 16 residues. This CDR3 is CASSSSGQGARETQYF. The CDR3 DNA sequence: TGTGCCAGCAGTTCCTCGGGACAGGGGGCTCGGGAGACCCAGTACTTC. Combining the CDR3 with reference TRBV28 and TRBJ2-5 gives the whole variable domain DVKVTQSSRYLVKRTGEKVFLECVQDMDHENMFWYRQDPGLGLRLIYFSYDVKMKEKGDIPEGYSVSREKKERFSLILESASTNQTSMYLCASSSSGQGARETQYFGPGTRLLVL.

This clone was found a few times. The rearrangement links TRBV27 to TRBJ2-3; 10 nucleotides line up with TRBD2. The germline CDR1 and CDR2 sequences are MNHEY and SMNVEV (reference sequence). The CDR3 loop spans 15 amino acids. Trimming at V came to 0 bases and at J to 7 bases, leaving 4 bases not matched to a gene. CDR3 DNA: TGTGCCAGCAGTTTATCGTCGACTAGCGGGCATACGCAGTATTTT. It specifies CASSLSSTSGHTQYF.

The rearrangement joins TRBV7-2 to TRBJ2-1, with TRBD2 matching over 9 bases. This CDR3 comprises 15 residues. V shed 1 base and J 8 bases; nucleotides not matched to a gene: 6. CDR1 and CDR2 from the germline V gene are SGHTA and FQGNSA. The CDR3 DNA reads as TGTGCCAGCAGCTTAGTCCCGGGACTAGCAGATGAGCAGTTCTTC. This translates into CASSLVPGLADEQFF.

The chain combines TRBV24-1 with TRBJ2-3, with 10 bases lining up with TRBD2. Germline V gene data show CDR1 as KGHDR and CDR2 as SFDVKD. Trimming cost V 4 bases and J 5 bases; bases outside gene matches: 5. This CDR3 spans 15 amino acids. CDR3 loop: CATSEPSGSGDTQYF. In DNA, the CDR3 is TGTGCCACCAGTGAACCTAGCGGGAGCGGAGATACGCAGTATTTT.

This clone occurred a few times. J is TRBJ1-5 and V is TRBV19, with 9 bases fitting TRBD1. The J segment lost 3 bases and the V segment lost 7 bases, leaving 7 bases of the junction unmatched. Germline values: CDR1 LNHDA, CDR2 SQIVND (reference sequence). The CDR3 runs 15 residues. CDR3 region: CASTPTGGSNQPQHF. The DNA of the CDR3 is TGTGCCAGTACCCCGACAGGGGGATCCAATCAGCCCCAGCATTTT.

CDR3: CATGDSQTQYF. The DNA for the CDR3 is TGTGCCACCGGGGACAGCCAGACCCAGTACTTC. The chain joins TRBV24-1 to TRBJ2-5; 7 bases map to TRBD1. This CDR3 contains 11 residues. The ends lost 9 bases at V and 6 bases at J; junction bases unmatched: 3. The germline V gene encodes CDR1 KGHDR and CDR2 SFDVKD.

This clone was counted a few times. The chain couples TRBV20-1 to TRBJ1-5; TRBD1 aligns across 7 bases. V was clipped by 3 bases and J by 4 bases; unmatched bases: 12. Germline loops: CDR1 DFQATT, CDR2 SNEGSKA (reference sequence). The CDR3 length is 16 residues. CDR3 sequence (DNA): TGCAGTGCTAGTGTGGGCAGGGGGGCAGGTAATCAGCCCCAGCATTTT. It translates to CSASVGRGAGNQPQHF.

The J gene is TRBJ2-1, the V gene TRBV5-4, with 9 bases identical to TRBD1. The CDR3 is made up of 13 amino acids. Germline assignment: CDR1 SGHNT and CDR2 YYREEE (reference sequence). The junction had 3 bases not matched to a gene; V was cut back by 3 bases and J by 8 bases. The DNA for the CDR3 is TGTGCCAGCAGCTGGGACAGGGAGGATGAGCAGTTCTTC. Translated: CASSWDREDEQFF.

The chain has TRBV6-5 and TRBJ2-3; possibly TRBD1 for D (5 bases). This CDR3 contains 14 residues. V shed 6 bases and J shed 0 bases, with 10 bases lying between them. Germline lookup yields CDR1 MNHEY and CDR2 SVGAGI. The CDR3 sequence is CASRTTVSTDTQYF. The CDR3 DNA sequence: TGTGCCAGCAGGACGACAGTTAGCACAGATACGCAGTATTTT.

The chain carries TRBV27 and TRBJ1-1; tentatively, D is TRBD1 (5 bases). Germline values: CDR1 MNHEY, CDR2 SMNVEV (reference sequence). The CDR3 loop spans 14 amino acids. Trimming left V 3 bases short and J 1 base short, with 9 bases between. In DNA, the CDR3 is TGTGCCAGCAGTTTCAGGGCAGGGAACACTGAAGCTTTCTTT. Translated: CASSFRAGNTEAFF.

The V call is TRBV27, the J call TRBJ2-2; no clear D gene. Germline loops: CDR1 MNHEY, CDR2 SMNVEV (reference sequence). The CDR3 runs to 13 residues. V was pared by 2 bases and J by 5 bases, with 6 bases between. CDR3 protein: CASSLIRTGELFF. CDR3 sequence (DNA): TGTGCCAGCAGTTTAATTCGGACCGGGGAGCTGTTTTTT.

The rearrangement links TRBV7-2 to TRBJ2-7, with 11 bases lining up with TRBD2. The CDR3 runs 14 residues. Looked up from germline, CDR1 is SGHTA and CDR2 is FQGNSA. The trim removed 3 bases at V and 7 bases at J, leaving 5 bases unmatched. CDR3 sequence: CASSLLAGGGEQYF. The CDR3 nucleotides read TGTGCCAGCAGCTTGCTAGCGGGGGGTGGGGAGCAGTACTTC.

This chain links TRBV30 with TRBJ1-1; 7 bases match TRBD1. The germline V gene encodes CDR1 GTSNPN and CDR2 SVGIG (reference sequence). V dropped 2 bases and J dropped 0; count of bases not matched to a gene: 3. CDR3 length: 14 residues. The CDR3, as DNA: TGTGCCTGGAGTAAGGGGGCGATGAACACTGAAGCTTTCTTT. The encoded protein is CAWSKGAMNTEAFF.

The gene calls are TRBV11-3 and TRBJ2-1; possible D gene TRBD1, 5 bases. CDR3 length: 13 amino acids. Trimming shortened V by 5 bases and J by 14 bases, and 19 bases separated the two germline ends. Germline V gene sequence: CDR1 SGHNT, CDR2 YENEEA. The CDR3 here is CASSLAVGREEFF. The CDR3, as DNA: TGTGCCAGCAGCCTCGCGGTAGGCAGGGAAGAGTTCTTC.

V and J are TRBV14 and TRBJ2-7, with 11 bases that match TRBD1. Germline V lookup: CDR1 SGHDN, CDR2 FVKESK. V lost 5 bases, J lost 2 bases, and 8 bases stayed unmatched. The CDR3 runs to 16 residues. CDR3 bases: TGTGCCAGCAGCTCGTACCAGGGACAGGGGGCCTACGAGCAGTACTTC. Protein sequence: CASSSYQGQGAYEQYF.

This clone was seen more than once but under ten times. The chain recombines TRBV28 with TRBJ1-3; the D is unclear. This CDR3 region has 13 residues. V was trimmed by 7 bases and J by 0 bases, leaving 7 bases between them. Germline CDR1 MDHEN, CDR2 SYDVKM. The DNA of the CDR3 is TGTGCCAGCACGGTGAGCTCTGGAAACACCATATATTTT. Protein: CASTVSSGNTIYF.

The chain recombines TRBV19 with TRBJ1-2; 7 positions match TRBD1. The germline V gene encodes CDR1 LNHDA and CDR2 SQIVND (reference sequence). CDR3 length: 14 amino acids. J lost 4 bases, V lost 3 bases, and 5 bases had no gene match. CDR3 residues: CASSIRDSVYGYTF. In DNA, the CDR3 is TGTGCCAGTAGTATCAGGGACAGTGTCTATGGCTACACCTTC.